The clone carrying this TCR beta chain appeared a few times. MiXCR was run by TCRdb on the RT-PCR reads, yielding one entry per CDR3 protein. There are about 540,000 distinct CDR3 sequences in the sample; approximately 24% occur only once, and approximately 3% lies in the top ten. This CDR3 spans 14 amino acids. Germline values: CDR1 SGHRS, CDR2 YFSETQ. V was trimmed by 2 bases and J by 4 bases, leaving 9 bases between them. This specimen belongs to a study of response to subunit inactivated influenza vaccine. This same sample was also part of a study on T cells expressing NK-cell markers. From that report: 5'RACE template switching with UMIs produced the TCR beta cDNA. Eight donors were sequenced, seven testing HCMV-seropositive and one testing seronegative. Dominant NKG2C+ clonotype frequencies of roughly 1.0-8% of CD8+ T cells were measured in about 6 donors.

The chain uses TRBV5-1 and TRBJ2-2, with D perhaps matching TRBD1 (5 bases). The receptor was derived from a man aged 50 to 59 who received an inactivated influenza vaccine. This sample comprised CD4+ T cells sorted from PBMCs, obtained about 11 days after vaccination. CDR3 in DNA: TGCGCCAGCAGCTTTCTCACAGGCACCGGGGAGCTGTTTTTT. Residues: CASSFLTGTGELFF. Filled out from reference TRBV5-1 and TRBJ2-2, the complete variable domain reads KAGVTQTPRYLIKTRGQQVTLSCSPISGHRSVSWYQQTPGQGLQFLFEYFSETQRNKGNFPGRFSGRQFSNSRSEMNVSTLELGDSALYLCASSFLTGTGELFFGEGSRLTVL.